The rows below give T cell receptor beta chains drawn from one sample of a study of T cell responses to AZD1222 COVID-19 vaccine. The table came from immunoSEQ multiplex PCR; TCRdb's copy has only in-frame clones and leaves some out. The repertoire holds approximately 70,000 clones, with about nine tenths as singletons. The material was peripheral blood, obtained on day 0 of AZD1222 vaccination. These receptors came from an adult in good health. The CDR3 runs from the conserved cysteine through the conserved F or W. Each record gives: J gene, V gene, D gene, clone size, CDR3 DNA, CDR3 protein. D genes are given only for firm matches. Clone size is given for some rows only: seen once, a few or many times, or a class if the clone is expanded.

TRBJ1-3	TRBV28	-	-	TGTGCCAGCAGCGCAGATTCATTCTCTGGAAACACCATATATTTT	CASSADSFSGNTIYF
TRBJ2-7	TRBV7-2	TRBD2	-	TGTGCCAGCAGCGAACTAGCGGGGTTCTACGAGCAGTACTTC	CASSELAGFYEQYF
TRBJ1-5	TRBV30	-	few	TGTGCCTGGACAGGGGAAAGCAGCAATCAGCCCCAGCATTTT	CAWTGESSNQPQHF
TRBJ1-2	TRBV5-4	-	-	TGTGCCAGCAGCGTGGACAGTTTCTCGACATATGGCTACACCTTC	CASSVDSFSTYGYTF
TRBJ2-1	TRBV24-1	TRBD2	-	TGTGCCACCAGTGATCCCGGACTAGCGGGGGGGCCTCTCAATGAGCAGTTCTTC	CATSDPGLAGGPLNEQFF
TRBJ1-5	TRBV5-4	-	-	TGTGCCAGCAGCCTTGGACGCATCGATCAGCCCCAGCATTTT	CASSLGRIDQPQHF
TRBJ2-5	TRBV19	-	-	TGTGCCAGTAGTATCTCTACGCCAAAAGAGACCCAGTACTTC	CASSISTPKETQYF
TRBJ2-4	TRBV5-1	TRBD1	-	TGCGCCAGCAGCAAAGGGACAGGGGGCAACATTCAGTACTTC	CASSKGTGGNIQYF
TRBJ1-1	TRBV28	TRBD1	-	TGCGCCAGCAGCCGCATGGACAGGGACGATGAAGCTTTCTTT	CASSRMDRDDEAFF
TRBJ1-2	TRBV5-1	TRBD1	-	TGCGCCAGCAGCGTGGGACAGGGGGCTTACACCTTC	CASSVGQGAYTF
TRBJ2-7	TRBV5-4	TRBD2	-	TGTGCCAGCAGCCTGGGAGGGTACTACGAGCAGTACTTC	CASSLGGYYEQYF
TRBJ1-4	TRBV6-5	-	-	TGTGCCAGCAGCCGCCTTGTTGACCCTAATGAAAAACTGTTTTTT	CASSRLVDPNEKLFF
TRBJ2-7	TRBV7-2	TRBD1	-	TGTGCCAGCAGCCCGGGACAGATCTACGAGCAGTACTTC	CASSPGQIYEQYF
TRBJ2-7	TRBV6-5	-	-	TGTGCCAGCAGTTTGGGGACTGGGTACGAGCAGTACTTC	CASSLGTGYEQYF
TRBJ2-3	TRBV4-3	TRBD2	-	TGCGCCAGCAGCCAAGGTGGCGGGAGGGGAGATACGCAGTATTTT	CASSQGGGRGDTQYF
TRBJ2-3	TRBV30	-	-	TGTGCCTCCCGGGCCTCCTCTAGCACAGATACGCAGTATTTT	CASRASSSTDTQYF
TRBJ1-1	TRBV24-1	-	-	TGTGCCACCAGTGATTTGCAAGGGGCAGGCACTGAAGCTTTCTTT	CATSDLQGAGTEAFF
TRBJ1-5	TRBV2	-	-	TGTGCCAGCACAGGGGCGGGTGGGGATCAGCCCCAGCATTTT	CASTGAGGDQPQHF
TRBJ2-1	TRBV24-1	-	-	TGTGCCACCAGTGATTACCACAATGAGCAGTTCTTC	CATSDYHNEQFF
TRBJ2-2	TRBV7-9	TRBD2	-	TGTGCCAGCACGCTAGCGGGAGGGAACACCGGGGAGCTGTTTTTT	CASTLAGGNTGELFF
TRBJ1-5	TRBV27	-	-	TGTGCCAGCAGTTTAGGCGGGTCAGGTCAGCCCCAGCATTTT	CASSLGGSGQPQHF
TRBJ1-1	TRBV28	-	-	TGTGCCAGCAGTTGGGGGAACATGAACACTGAAGCTTTCTTT	CASSWGNMNTEAFF
TRBJ1-4	TRBV11-2	-	-	TGTGCCAGCAGATCGCTTCGCCATGAAAAACTGTTTTTT	CASRSLRHEKLFF
TRBJ1-2	TRBV6-5	-	-	TGTGCCAGCACTGGGGACCACTATGGCTACACCTTC	CASTGDHYGYTF
TRBJ1-1	TRBV5-1	-	-	TGCGCCAGCAGCTTTTCCTCAGGTAGAAACACTGAAGCTTTCTTT	CASSFSSGRNTEAFF
TRBJ2-5	TRBV5-6	-	-	TGTGCCAGCAGCCTGTGGGGGGCAGAGACCCAGTACTTC	CASSLWGAETQYF
TRBJ2-7	TRBV28	-	-	TGTGCCAGCAGTCCCGTCGGGAGTCACGAGCAGTACTTC	CASSPVGSHEQYF
TRBJ1-1	TRBV3-1/TRBV3-2	TRBD1	-	TGTGCCAGCAGCTGGGGGACAGGGTATACCACTGAAGCTTTCTTT	CASSWGTGYTTEAFF